These 8 T cell receptor beta chains were sequenced from one sample in a study of blood T cell repertoires in COVID-19. Profiling relied on immunoSEQ multiplex PCR, and the TCRdb table lists in-frame clones only, not all of them. The sample shows roughly 160,000 clones, about 88% of them seen only once. Sequenced: peripheral blood. These receptors originate from a man aged 45 to 65 who had recovered from COVID-19.

The J gene is TRBJ2-2, the V gene TRBV7-2; TRBD1 agrees at 11 bases. The CDR3 runs 16 residues. Germline CDR1 SGHTA, CDR2 FQGNSA. V trimming: 3 bases; J trimming: 4 bases; junction bases outside the gene matches: 4. The CDR3 DNA is TGTGCCAGCAGCTTCCGGACAGGGGGCGGCACCGGGGAGCTGTTTTTT. Protein product: CASSFRTGGGTGELFF.

V is TRBV7-9 and J is TRBJ2-7; 15 positions match TRBD2. The V gene's germline CDR1 is SEHNR and CDR2 FQNEAQ (reference sequence). This CDR3 is built from 18 residues. J was trimmed by 0 bases and V by 1 base; bases with no gene match: 4. For the CDR3, the DNA is TGTGCCAGCAGCTTAGAAGGGACTAGCGGGAGGAGCTCCTACGAGCAGTACTTC. It is translated as CASSLEGTSGRSSYEQYF.

V and J are TRBV19 and TRBJ1-1; D gene unclear. Germline values: CDR1 LNHDA, CDR2 SQIVND (reference sequence). This CDR3 region has 13 residues. V lost 3 bases and J lost 0, with 5 bases in between. The CDR3 DNA sequence: TGTGCCAGTAGTATCACGGTGAACACTGAAGCTTTCTTT. Translating it yields CASSITVNTEAFF.

The chain uses TRBV9 and TRBJ1-2, with TRBD1 identical over 12 bases. Trimming took 4 bases from V and 2 from J; bases not matched to a gene: 6. Germline V lookup: CDR1 SGDLS, CDR2 YYNGEE. This CDR3 has 16 amino acids. CDR3 nucleotide sequence: TGTGCCAGCAGCCGGGACAGGGGGCCGGAAAACTATGGCTACACCTTC. This gives the protein CASSRDRGPENYGYTF.

The gene calls are TRBV6-5 and TRBJ2-6; the D is unclear. V was pared by 6 bases and J by 1 base, with 10 bases between. This CDR3 is built from 15 residues. CDR1 MNHEY and CDR2 SVGAGI come from the germline V gene. The CDR3 region is CASSSKQSGANVLTF. DNA for the CDR3: TGTGCCAGCAGCTCGAAACAGTCTGGGGCCAACGTCCTGACTTTC.

The rearrangement links TRBV18 to TRBJ1-2, with D unclear. The CDR3 totals 14 residues. V was cut by 0 bases and J by 7 bases, with 12 bases left in between. Germline loops: CDR1 KGHSH, CDR2 LQKENI. DNA for the CDR3: TGTGCCAGCTCACCACCGTCCCCCCCCTCTGGCTACACCTTC. It codes for CASSPPSPPSGYTF.

The chain uses TRBV11-2 and TRBJ2-7, with D perhaps matching TRBD2 (5 bases). Germline lookup yields CDR1 SGHAT and CDR2 FQNNGV. V was shortened by 6 bases and J by 6 bases, with 15 bases between the two germline ends. The CDR3 totals 13 residues. The CDR3 sequence: CASRPVAAGEQYF. CDR3 bases: TGTGCCAGCAGGCCCGTTGCGGCGGGCGAGCAGTACTTC.

This chain uses TRBV9 with TRBJ2-5, with 13 bases aligning to TRBD2. This CDR3 contains 20 residues. CDR1 is SGDLS, CDR2 YYNGEE, per germline. Trimming removed 0 bases from V and 0 bases from J; junction bases left unmatched: 11. The CDR3 protein is CASSVAGRRTSGGYQETQYF. The CDR3 nucleotides read TGTGCCAGCAGCGTAGCCGGCCGCCGGACTAGCGGGGGTTACCAAGAGACCCAGTACTTC.